The present entry profiles one T cell receptor beta chain with its context. Its matching antigen is unknown. Profiling relied on immunoSEQ multiplex PCR, and the TCRdb table lists in-frame clones only, not all of them. This table has about 79,000 clones, approximately 80% appearing once. This CDR3 is built from 18 residues. In germline, CDR1 is SEHNR, CDR2 FQNEAQ (reference sequence). The J segment lost 6 bases and the V segment lost 5 bases, leaving 19 bases of the junction unmatched. The sample originates from a study of T cell responses to AZD1222 COVID-19 vaccine. In the study overall: Both about-4-week and about-12-week second-dose recipients were combined.

Whole-study findings and limits: Only a handful of AZD1222 recipients tested seropositive at baseline.

The chain links TRBV7-9 to TRBJ2-3, with 8 bases matching TRBD2. This receptor was obtained from an adult in good health. The sequences come from peripheral blood, collected on day 0 of AZD1222 vaccination. The CDR3, as DNA: TGTGCCAGCAGCGTTCGTCGGACTCCGGGACTAGACTCCGATACGCAGTATTTT. This translates into CASSVRRTPGLDSDTQYF.